This T cell receptor beta chain was captured in a study of T cell responses to AZD1222 COVID-19 vaccine. General study findings and limits: Repertoires were obtained only post-peak T cell response. Spike-specific TCR repertoires showed rising breadth and depth after two AZD1222 doses.

Trimming removed 5 bases from V and 0 bases from J, with 10 bases in between. Germline loops: CDR1 SEHNR, CDR2 FQNEAQ (reference sequence). The CDR3 spans 14 residues. Remarks on this clone: The antigen is not known.

The repertoire was sequenced with immunoSEQ multiplex PCR; TCRdb's copy has only in-frame clones and lacks some. Of about 30,000 clones listed, around 90% were seen once; the top ten hold roughly 7%. Sequenced material: peripheral blood, taken on day 0 of AZD1222 vaccination. The chain joins TRBV7-9 to TRBJ1-2, with D perhaps matching TRBD1 (5 bases). The clonotype comes from an adult in good health. The CDR3 region is CASSDAGTNYGYTF. CDR3 in DNA: TGTGCCAGCAGCGACGCAGGGACTAACTATGGCTACACCTTC.